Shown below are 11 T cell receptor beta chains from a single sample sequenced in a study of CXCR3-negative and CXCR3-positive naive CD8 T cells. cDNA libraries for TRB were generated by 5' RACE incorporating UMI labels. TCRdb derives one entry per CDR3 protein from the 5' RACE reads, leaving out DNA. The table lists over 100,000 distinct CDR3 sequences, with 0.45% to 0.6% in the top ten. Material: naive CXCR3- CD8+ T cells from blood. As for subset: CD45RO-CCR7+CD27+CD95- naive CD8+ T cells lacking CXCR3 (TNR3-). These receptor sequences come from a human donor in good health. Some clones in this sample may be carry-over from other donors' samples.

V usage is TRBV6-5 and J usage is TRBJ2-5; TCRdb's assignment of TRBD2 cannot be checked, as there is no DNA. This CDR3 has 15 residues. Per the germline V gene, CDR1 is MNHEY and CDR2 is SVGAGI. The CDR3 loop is CASSYSIGLAGEQYF.

This chain's CDR3 is CASRMGSGGMNEQFF. V gene TRBV19 combines with J gene TRBJ2-1; no DNA is available, so the TRBD2 call from TCRdb remains unchecked. Germline lookup yields CDR1 LNHDA and CDR2 SQIVND (reference sequence). The CDR3 sequence is 15 residues long.

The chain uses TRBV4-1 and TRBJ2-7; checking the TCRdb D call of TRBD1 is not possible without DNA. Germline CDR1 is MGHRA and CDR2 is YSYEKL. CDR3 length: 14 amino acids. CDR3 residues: CASSPPGHNYEQYF.

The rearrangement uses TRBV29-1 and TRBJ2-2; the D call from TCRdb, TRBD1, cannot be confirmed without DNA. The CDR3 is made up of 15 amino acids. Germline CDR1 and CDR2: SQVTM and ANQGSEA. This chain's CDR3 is CSVEAADRNTGELFF.

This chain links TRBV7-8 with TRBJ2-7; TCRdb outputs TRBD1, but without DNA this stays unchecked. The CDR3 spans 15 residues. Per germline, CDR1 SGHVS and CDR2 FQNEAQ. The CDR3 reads CASSEGQGGFYEQYF.

The CDR3 spells CASSPGTESYEQYF. The genes are TRBV3-1 and TRBJ2-7; lacking DNA, the TRBD1 call made by TCRdb goes unchecked. This CDR3 is built from 14 residues. Per the germline V gene, CDR1 is LGHDT and CDR2 is YNNKEL (reference sequence).

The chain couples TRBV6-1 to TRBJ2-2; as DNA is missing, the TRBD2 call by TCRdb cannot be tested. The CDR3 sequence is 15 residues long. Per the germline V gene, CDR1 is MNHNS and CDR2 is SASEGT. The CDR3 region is CASSEGLNRGIKDLF.

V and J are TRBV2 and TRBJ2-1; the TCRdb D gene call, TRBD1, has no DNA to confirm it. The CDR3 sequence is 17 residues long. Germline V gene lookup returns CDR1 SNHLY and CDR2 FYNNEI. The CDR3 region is CASSEGATGQRYNEQFF.

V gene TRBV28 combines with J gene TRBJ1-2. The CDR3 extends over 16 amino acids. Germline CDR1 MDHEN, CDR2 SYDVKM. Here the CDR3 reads CASSPWTGWGTIGYTF.

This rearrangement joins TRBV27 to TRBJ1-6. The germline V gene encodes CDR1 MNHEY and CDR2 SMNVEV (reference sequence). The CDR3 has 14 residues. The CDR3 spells CASSLAGFNSPLHF.

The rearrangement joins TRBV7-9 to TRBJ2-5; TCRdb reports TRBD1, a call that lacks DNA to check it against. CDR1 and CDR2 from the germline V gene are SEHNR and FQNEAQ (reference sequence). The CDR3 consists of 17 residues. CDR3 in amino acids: CASSDLTVPSYQETQYF.